Following are 26 T cell receptor beta chains from one sample sequenced in a study of Graves' ophthalmopathy and Graves' hyperthyroidism (dated by TCRdb to 2016 to 2019). The sequencer listed for this sample is Illumina HiSeq 2000. For repertoire sequencing, the TCR beta CDR3 regions were amplified from RNA transcripts. HTBI primers and the Qiagen OneStep RT-PCR kit were used in a first-round RT-PCR, which was followed by a second-round multiplex PCR, size selection and purification. TCRdb's own reprocessing of the public reads used fastp at Q25 and MiXCR and kept productive beta chains. Each entry merges the rows of one CDR3 protein and shows their most common DNA and genes. This sample holds 210,000 or so distinct CDR3 sequences; less than 30% were observed only once. The ten largest make up over 7.5% of the sample. Sequencing was carried out using peripheral blood. These receptors originate from a man between 45 and 60 years old with Graves' ophthalmopathy. Donor details come from another sample of the same person, matched by shared clones.

The chain employs TRBV6-5 and TRBJ1-2, with TRBD1 as a possible D gene (6 bases). The CDR3 consists of 14 residues. V was clipped by 4 bases and J by 0 bases, with 9 bases between them. Germline CDR1 and CDR2: MNHEY and SVGAGI. CDR3 DNA sequence: TGTGCCAGCAGTTCTTCAGGGGCTAACTATGGCTACACCTTC. Its translation is CASSSSGANYGYTF.

This clonotype was found many times. This sequence joins TRBV28 and TRBJ2-7, with no clear D. Deletions cut 8 bases from V and 4 bases from J, with 15 bases between. Germline CDR1 and CDR2: MDHEN and SYDVKM. The CDR3 is 13 amino acids. The CDR3 is CASGYIDTYEQYF. The DNA for the CDR3 is TGTGCCAGCGGTTACATAGACACGTACGAGCAGTACTTC.

This clonotype was picked up many times. The CDR3 protein is CASSLGREGRRELFF. CDR3 nucleotide sequence: TGTGCCAGCAGTTTAGGGCGGGAGGGCCGTCGGGAGCTGTTTTTT. This chain links TRBV12-3 or TRBV12-4 with TRBJ2-2; 9 positions agree with TRBD2. The CDR3 covers 15 residues. V lost 1 base to trimming and J lost 9 bases; unmatched junction nucleotides: 6.

V gene TRBV6-1 combines with J gene TRBJ1-1; D unclear. The CDR3 contains 14 residues. V dropped 7 bases and J dropped 3 bases, with 15 bases sitting between them. CDR1 and CDR2 from the germline V gene are MNHNS and SASEGT. The CDR3 is CASMRDLPHTEAFF. The CDR3 DNA reads TGTGCCAGCATGCGAGACTTACCGCACACTGAAGCTTTCTTT.

Ten or more counts support this clonotype. V gene TRBV12-3 or TRBV12-4 combines with J gene TRBJ2-2, with 13 positions matching TRBD2. V lost 6 bases and J lost 8; bases outside the gene matches: 9. This CDR3 has 16 residues. CDR3 nucleotide sequence: TGTGCCAGCAGAGCCGGGACTAGCGGGAATGGGGGGGAGCTGTTTTTT. Protein sequence: CASRAGTSGNGGELFF.

This chain uses TRBV6-2 or TRBV6-3 with TRBJ1-1; 7 bases fit TRBD1. Germline CDR1 and CDR2: MNHEY and SVGEGT. The CDR3 loop spans 14 amino acids. V was clipped by 4 bases and J by 3 bases; unmatched bases: 5. The CDR3 DNA reads TGTGCCAGCAGTTCGACAGGGTCGGACACTGAAGCTTTCTTT. Translated, it gives CASSSTGSDTEAFF.

In this sample, this clonotype turned up many times. The chain carries TRBV4-3 and TRBJ1-5, with D tentatively TRBD1 (5 bases). This CDR3 has 16 residues. The germline gives CDR1 LGHNA, CDR2 YSLEER. V lost 0 bases to trimming and J lost 2 bases, with 11 bases between them. The CDR3: CASSQDVIRGNQPQHF. In DNA, the CDR3 is TGCGCCAGCAGCCAAGACGTAATCAGGGGCAATCAGCCCCAGCATTTT.

In this sample, this clonotype turned up many times. The chain links TRBV5-1 to TRBJ1-1, with 9 nucleotides matching TRBD1. Germline loops: CDR1 SGHRS, CDR2 YFSETQ. This CDR3 region has 14 residues. Trimming at V came to 5 bases and at J to 5 bases, leaving 7 bases not matched to a gene. In nucleotides, the CDR3 is TGCGCCAGCAGTAGGGACAGGGAAGGTACTGAAGCTTTCTTT. Its translation: CASSRDREGTEAFF.

This chain links TRBV7-3 with TRBJ1-1; TRBD1 aligns across 10 bases. The CDR3 extends over 14 amino acids. Germline CDR1 reads SGHTA; CDR2 reads FQGTGA. Germline trimming cut 7 bases from V and 6 bases from J; bases unmatched to any gene: 8. The CDR3 coding sequence is TGTGCCAGCACCGCGACAGGGGGCTTATCTGAAGCTTTCTTT. Residues: CASTATGGLSEAFF.

This clonotype was seen at least ten times. The chain employs TRBV7-2 and TRBJ1-3, with TRBD1 as a possible D gene (5 bases). Germline CDR1 and CDR2: SGHTA and FQGNSA. V was trimmed by 0 bases and J by 0 bases, leaving 6 bases between them. This CDR3 has 15 residues. For the CDR3, the DNA is TGTGCCAGCAGCTTAGCAGGGGCCTCTGGAAACACCATATATTTT. Its translation is CASSLAGASGNTIYF.

This clonotype was counted once. The rearrangement links TRBV28 to TRBJ2-7, with TRBD2 matching over 8 bases. J lost 4 bases, V lost 7 bases, and 9 bases had no gene match. This CDR3 comprises 14 residues. Germline CDR1 and CDR2: MDHEN and SYDVKM. DNA for the CDR3: TGTGCCAGCACCCCCGGCGGGAGGAATTACGAGCAGTACTTC. This encodes CASTPGGRNYEQYF. Complete variable domain (other parts from reference TRBV28 and TRBJ2-7): DVKVTQSSRYLVKRTGEKVFLECVQDMDHENMFWYRQDPGLGLRLIYFSYDVKMKEKGDIPEGYSVSREKKERFSLILESASTNQTSMYLCASTPGGRNYEQYFGPGTRLTVT.

This clonotype was observed at least ten times. The V call is TRBV12-5, the J call TRBJ1-6, with 7 bases fitting TRBD1. The germline V gene encodes CDR1 LGHNT and CDR2 FRNRAP. CDR3 length equals 12 residues. V trimming: 8 bases; J trimming: 6 bases; junction bases outside the gene matches: 1. This CDR3 reads CASRQGNSPLHF. CDR3 DNA: TGTGCTAGTAGACAGGGTAATTCACCCCTCCACTTT.

CDR3 loop: CSASGGTGSVPQHF. For the CDR3, the DNA is TGCAGTGCTAGTGGCGGGACAGGGTCGGTGCCCCAGCATTTT. This chain connects TRBV20-1 to TRBJ1-5; 9 positions agree with TRBD1. V shed 3 bases, J shed 9 bases, and the junction held 9 bases outside the gene matches. The CDR3 sequence is 14 residues long. Germline V gene lookup returns CDR1 DFQATT and CDR2 SNEGSKA (reference sequence).

The gene calls are TRBV12-3 or TRBV12-4 and TRBJ2-5; the match to TRBD2 covers 8 bases. This CDR3 has 12 residues. Unmatched junction bases numbered 3, after V lost 7 bases and J lost 5 bases. CDR3 residues: CASTPGGETQYF. As DNA, the CDR3 is TGTGCCAGCACTCCGGGGGGGGAGACCCAGTACTTC.

This clonotype was seen ten or more times. V usage is TRBV7-8 and J usage is TRBJ1-2; no clear D gene. The CDR3 loop spans 13 amino acids. Per germline, CDR1 SGHVS and CDR2 FQNEAQ. V was pared by 3 bases and J by 6 bases, with 11 bases between. This CDR3 reads CASSFTGIDGYTF. The DNA for the CDR3 is TGTGCCAGCAGCTTTACTGGGATAGATGGCTACACCTTC.

This clonotype was seen repeatedly, ten times or more. The chain combines TRBV19 with TRBJ1-3; D not resolved. The V gene's germline CDR1 is LNHDA and CDR2 SQIVND (reference sequence). Trimming removed 1 base at V and 0 bases at J, with 7 bases between. The CDR3 runs 15 residues. In DNA form, the CDR3 reads TGTGCCAGTAGTATAGGCACAGCCTCTGGAAACACCATATATTTT. Its protein product is CASSIGTASGNTIYF.

This clonotype was recorded at least ten times. The chain has TRBV4-1 and TRBJ1-1, with D hard to call. V was shortened by 6 bases and J by 1 base, with 12 bases between the two germline ends. CDR1 and CDR2 from the germline V gene are MGHRA and YSYEKL. The CDR3 runs 14 residues. CDR3 DNA: TGCGCCAGCAGTGCCCTGAGGGAGAACACTGAAGCTTTCTTT. Translated: CASSALRENTEAFF.

This clonotype has ten or more counts. V usage is TRBV6-1 and J usage is TRBJ1-2; weak D call: TRBD1 (5 bases). From germline, CDR1 is MNHNS and CDR2 SASEGT. Between the trimmed V and J ends, which lost 6 bases and 6 bases, there was a span of 14 bases. The CDR3 is 13 residues long. Here the CDR3 reads CASRGASGNGYTF. The CDR3 DNA is TGTGCCAGCAGAGGAGCCTCAGGGAATGGCTACACCTTC.

This clonotype was seen at least ten times. The chain carries TRBV5-1 and TRBJ2-2, with 11 bases aligning to TRBD2. Germline V CDR1 and CDR2: SGHRS, YFSETQ. The CDR3 sequence is 16 residues long. Losses at the gene ends were 4 bases for V and 0 bases for J; bases not matched to a gene: 2. CDR3 amino acids: CASSTSGSANTGELFF. DNA for the CDR3: TGCGCCAGCAGCACTAGCGGGAGTGCGAACACCGGGGAGCTGTTTTTT. Full variable domain (missing parts from reference TRBV5-1 and TRBJ2-2): KAGVTQTPRYLIKTRGQQVTLSCSPISGHRSVSWYQQTPGQGLQFLFEYFSETQRNKGNFPGRFSGRQFSNSRSEMNVSTLELGDSALYLCASSTSGSANTGELFFGEGSRLTVL.

This clonotype was observed many times. This chain links TRBV28 with TRBJ1-2, with D hard to call. The CDR3 extends over 11 amino acids. In germline, CDR1 is MDHEN, CDR2 SYDVKM. V lost 5 bases and J lost 4, with 5 bases in between. The CDR3 here is CASSTSYGYTF. The CDR3 DNA reads as TGTGCCAGCAGTACTTCCTATGGCTACACCTTC.

This clonotype has a count of ten or more. This chain joins TRBV11-2 and TRBJ2-3, with unresolved D. The CDR3 loop spans 15 amino acids. The germline CDR1 and CDR2 sequences are SGHAT and FQNNGV. Trimming shortened V by 5 bases and J by 0 bases, and 12 bases separated the two germline ends. This chain's CDR3 is CASSALVESTDTQYF. Here the CDR3 DNA reads TGTGCCAGCAGCGCGCTTGTTGAGAGCACAGATACGCAGTATTTT.

This chain joins TRBV27 and TRBJ2-5; D could derive from TRBD1 or TRBD2 (5 bases each). Germline V gene sequence: CDR1 MNHEY, CDR2 SMNVEV (reference sequence). Trimming left V 5 bases short and J 1 base short, with 14 bases between. CDR3 length equals 15 residues. The CDR3 DNA reads TGTGCCAGCAGTGGATTGGGGGACGTCCAAGAGACCCAGTACTTC. Translated: CASSGLGDVQETQYF.

This chain links TRBV12-3 or TRBV12-4 with TRBJ1-1; D is unresolved. This CDR3 is built from 12 residues. The V and J ends lost 6 bases and 0 bases respectively, with 5 bases between them. The CDR3 coding sequence is TGTGCCAGCAGGTGGTTGAACACTGAAGCTTTCTTT. It is translated as CASRWLNTEAFF.

This clonotype was detected ten times or more. The chain links TRBV28 to TRBJ2-2; the match to TRBD1 covers 8 bases. V was clipped by 8 bases and J by 2 bases; unmatched bases: 4. In germline, CDR1 is MDHEN, CDR2 SYDVKM. The CDR3 has 14 amino acids. CDR3 in DNA: TGTGCCAGCCAAGGGACAGGCAACACCGGGGAGCTGTTTTTT. Its translation is CASQGTGNTGELFF.

This clonotype has a count of ten or more. The chain uses TRBV28 and TRBJ1-5; tentative D call: TRBD1 (5 bases). The CDR3 contains 14 residues. V was clipped by 8 bases and J by 8 bases, with 19 bases between them. The germline V gene encodes CDR1 MDHEN and CDR2 SYDVKM. The CDR3 region has the DNA TGTGCCAGCCTTTCAAGGGGCAGGGTTGAGCCCCAGCATTTT. It encodes CASLSRGRVEPQHF.

This clonotype was counted once. The chain links TRBV6-1 to TRBJ2-6, with D perhaps TRBD2 (5 bases). The V gene's germline CDR1 is MNHNS and CDR2 SASEGT. The CDR3 has 16 amino acids. V was pared by 6 bases and J by 0 bases, with 12 bases between. CDR3 sequence (DNA): TGTGCCAGCAGCTGGGGAGCTCTCTCTGGGGCCAACGTCCTGACTTTC. Translating it yields CASSWGALSGANVLTF.